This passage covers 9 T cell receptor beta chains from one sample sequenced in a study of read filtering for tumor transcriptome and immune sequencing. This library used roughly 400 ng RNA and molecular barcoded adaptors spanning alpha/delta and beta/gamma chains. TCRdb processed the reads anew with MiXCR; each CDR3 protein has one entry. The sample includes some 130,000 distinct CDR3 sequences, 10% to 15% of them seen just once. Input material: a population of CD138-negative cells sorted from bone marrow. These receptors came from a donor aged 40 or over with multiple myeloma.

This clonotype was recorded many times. The CDR3 protein is CASSQVTPLYEQYF. The CDR3, as DNA: TGTGCCAGCAGCCAAGTTACACCTCTCTACGAGCAGTACTTC. The J gene is TRBJ2-7, the V gene TRBV3-1, with unresolved D. The length of the CDR3 is 14 residues. CDR1 and CDR2 (germline): LGHDT, YNNKEL (reference sequence). The V end lost 1 base, the J end lost 3 bases, and 10 bases lay between the germline ends.

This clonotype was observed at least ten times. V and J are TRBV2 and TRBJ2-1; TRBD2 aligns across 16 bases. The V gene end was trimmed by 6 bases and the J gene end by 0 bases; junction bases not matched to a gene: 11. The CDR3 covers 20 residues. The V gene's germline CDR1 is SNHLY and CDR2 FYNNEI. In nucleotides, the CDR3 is TGTGCCAGCAGACTCTCCCCGGGACTAGCGGGGGGGCCCTCCTACAATGAGCAGTTCTTC. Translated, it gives CASRLSPGLAGGPSYNEQFF.

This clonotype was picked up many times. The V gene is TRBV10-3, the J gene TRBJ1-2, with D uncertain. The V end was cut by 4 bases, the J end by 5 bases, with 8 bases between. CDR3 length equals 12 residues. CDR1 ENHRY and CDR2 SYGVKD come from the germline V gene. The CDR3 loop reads CAISGDEYGYTF. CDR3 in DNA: TGTGCCATCAGTGGGGATGAATATGGCTACACCTTC.

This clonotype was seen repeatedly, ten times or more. The CDR3 DNA reads TGTGCCAGCAGCACCCGGACGGAGGAAAAACTGTTTTTT. It encodes CASSTRTEEKLFF. This chain connects TRBV7-9 to TRBJ1-4; no firm D call. This CDR3 contains 13 residues. Trimming cost V 5 bases and J 8 bases, with 12 bases left between them. The germline CDR1 and CDR2 sequences are SEHNR and FQNEAQ (reference sequence).

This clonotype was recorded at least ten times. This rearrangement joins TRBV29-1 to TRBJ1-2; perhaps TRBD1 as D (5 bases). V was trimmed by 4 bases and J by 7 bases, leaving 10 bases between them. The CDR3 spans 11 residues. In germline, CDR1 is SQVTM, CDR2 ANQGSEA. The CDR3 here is CSVGSRAGYTF. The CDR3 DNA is TGCAGCGTTGGTTCCAGGGCTGGCTACACCTTC.

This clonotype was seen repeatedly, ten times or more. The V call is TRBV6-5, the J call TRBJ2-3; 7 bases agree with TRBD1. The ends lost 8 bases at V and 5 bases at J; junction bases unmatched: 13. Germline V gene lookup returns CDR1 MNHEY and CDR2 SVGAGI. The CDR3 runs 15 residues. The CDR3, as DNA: TGTGCCAGCGGGAAATTGACAGGGCCAGGAGATACGCAGTATTTT. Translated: CASGKLTGPGDTQYF.

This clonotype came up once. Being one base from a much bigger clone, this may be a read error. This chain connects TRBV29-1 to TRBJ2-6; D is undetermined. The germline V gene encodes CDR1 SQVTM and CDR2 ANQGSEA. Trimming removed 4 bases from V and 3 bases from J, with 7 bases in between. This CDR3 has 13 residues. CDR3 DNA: TGCAGCGTTGCAGAGGTTGGGGCCAACGTCCTGACTTTC. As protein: CSVAEVGANVLTF.

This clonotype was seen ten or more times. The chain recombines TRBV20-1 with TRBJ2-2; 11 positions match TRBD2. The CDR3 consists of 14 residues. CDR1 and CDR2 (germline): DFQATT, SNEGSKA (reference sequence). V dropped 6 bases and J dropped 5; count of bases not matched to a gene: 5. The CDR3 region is CSAPTSGETGELFF. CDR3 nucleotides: TGCAGTGCGCCGACTAGCGGGGAAACCGGGGAGCTGTTTTTT.

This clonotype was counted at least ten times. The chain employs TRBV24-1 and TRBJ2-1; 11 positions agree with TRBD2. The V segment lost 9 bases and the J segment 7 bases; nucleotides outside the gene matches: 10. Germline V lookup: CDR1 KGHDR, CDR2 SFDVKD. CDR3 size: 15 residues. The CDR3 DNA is TGTGCCACCGGAACTACTAGCGGGGGTGCGAATGAGCAGTTCTTC. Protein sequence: CATGTTSGGANEQFF.